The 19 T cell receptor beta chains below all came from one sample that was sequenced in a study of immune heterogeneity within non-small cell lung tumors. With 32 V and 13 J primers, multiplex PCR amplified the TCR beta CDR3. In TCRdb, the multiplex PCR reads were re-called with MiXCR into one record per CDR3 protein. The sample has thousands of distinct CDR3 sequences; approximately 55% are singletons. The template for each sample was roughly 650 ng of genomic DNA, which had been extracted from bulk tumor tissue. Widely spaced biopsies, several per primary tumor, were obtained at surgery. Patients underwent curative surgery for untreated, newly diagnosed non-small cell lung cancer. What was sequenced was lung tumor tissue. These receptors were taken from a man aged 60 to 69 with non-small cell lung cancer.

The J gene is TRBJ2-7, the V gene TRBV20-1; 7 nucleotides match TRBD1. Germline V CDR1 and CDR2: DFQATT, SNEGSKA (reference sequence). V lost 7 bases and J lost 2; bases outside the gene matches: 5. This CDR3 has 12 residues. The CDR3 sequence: CSGRGLTYEQYF. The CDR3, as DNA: TGCAGTGGAAGGGGGCTAACCTACGAGCAGTACTTC.

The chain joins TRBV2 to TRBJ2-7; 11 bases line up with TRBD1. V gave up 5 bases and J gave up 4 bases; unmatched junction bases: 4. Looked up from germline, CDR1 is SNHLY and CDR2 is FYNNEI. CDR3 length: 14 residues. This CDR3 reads CASSTGQGGYEQYF. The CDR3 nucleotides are TGTGCCAGCAGTACGGGACAGGGGGGTTACGAGCAGTACTTC.

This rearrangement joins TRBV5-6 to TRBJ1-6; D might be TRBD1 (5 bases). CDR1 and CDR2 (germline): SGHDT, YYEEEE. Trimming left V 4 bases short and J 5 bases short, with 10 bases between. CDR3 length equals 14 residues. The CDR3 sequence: CASSPGRNNSPLHF. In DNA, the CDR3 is TGTGCCAGCAGCCCGGGACGGAATAATTCACCCCTCCACTTT.

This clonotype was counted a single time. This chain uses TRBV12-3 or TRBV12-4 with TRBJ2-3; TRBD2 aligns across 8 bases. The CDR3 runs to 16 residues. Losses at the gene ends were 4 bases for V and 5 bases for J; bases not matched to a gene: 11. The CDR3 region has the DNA TGTGCCAGCAGTTCTTGGACGGGAGGGCCGGGAGATACGCAGTATTTT. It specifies CASSSWTGGPGDTQYF.

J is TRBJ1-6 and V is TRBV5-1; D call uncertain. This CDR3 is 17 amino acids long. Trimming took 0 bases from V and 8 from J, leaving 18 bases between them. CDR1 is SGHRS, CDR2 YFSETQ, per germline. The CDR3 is CASSLAEAGEFDSPLHF. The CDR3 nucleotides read TGCGCCAGCAGCTTGGCCGAGGCAGGAGAATTCGATTCACCCCTCCACTTT. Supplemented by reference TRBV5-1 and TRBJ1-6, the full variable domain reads KAGVTQTPRYLIKTRGQQVTLSCSPISGHRSVSWYQQTPGQGLQFLFEYFSETQRNKGNFPGRFSGRQFSNSRSEMNVSTLELGDSALYLCASSLAEAGEFDSPLHFGNGTRLTVT.

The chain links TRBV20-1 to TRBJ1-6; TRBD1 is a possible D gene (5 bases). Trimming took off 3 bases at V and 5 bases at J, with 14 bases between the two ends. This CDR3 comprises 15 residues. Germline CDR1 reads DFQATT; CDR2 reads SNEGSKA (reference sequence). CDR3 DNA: TGCAGTGCTAGCCTGACAGCAGGGAATAATTCACCCCTCCACTTT. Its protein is CSASLTAGNNSPLHF.

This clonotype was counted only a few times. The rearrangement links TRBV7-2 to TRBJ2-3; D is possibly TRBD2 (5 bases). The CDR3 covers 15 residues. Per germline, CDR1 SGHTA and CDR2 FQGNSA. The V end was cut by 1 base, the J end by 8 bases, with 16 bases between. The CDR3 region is CASSLDGGSARTQYF. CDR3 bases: TGTGCCAGCAGCTTAGATGGTGGGAGCGCCCGTACGCAGTATTTT.

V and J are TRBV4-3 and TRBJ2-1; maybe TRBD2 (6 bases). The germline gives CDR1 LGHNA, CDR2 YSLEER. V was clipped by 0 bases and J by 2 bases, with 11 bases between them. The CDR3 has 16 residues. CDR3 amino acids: CASSQDVAGPYNEQFF. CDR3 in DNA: TGCGCCAGCAGCCAAGATGTGGCGGGACCCTACAATGAGCAGTTCTTC.

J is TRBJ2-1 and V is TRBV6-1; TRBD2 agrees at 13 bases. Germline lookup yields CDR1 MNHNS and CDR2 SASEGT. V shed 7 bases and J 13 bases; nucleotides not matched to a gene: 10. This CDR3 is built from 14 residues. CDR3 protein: CASKPYRTSGSQFF. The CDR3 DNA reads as TGTGCCAGCAAACCGTATCGGACTAGCGGGAGCCAGTTCTTC.

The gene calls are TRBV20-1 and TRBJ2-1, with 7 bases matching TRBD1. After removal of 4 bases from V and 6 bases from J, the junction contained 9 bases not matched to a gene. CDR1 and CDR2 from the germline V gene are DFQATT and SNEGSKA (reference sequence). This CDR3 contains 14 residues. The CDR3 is CSATRQGGINEQFF. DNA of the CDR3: TGCAGTGCTACCCGACAGGGTGGGATCAATGAGCAGTTCTTC.

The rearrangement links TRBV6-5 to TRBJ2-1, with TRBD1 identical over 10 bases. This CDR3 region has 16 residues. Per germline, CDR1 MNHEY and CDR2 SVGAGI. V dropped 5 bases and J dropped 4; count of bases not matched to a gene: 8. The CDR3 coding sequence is TGTGCCAGCAGTAACCCGACAGGGGGCACGTACAATGAGCAGTTCTTC. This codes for CASSNPTGGTYNEQFF.

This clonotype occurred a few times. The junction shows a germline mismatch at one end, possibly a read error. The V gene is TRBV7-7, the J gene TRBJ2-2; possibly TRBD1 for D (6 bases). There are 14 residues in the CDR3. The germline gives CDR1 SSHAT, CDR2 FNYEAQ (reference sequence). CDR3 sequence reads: CASSLKQGSGELFF. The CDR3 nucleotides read TGTGCTAGCAGCCTTAAACAGGGATCCGGGGAGCTGTTTTTT.

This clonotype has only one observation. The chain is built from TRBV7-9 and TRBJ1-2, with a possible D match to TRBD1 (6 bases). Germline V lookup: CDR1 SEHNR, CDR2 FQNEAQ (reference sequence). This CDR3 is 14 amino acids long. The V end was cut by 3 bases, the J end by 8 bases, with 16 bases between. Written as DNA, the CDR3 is TGTGCCAGCAGCTTGTCAGCCCGGGGGCGAGGCTACACCTTC. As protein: CASSLSARGRGYTF. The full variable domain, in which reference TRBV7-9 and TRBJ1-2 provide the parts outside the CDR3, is DTGVSQNPRHKITKRGQNVTFRCDPISEHNRLYWYRQTLGQGPEFLTYFQNEAQLEKSRLLSDRFSAERPKGSFSTLEIQRTEQGDSAMYLCASSLSARGRGYTFGSGTRLTVV.

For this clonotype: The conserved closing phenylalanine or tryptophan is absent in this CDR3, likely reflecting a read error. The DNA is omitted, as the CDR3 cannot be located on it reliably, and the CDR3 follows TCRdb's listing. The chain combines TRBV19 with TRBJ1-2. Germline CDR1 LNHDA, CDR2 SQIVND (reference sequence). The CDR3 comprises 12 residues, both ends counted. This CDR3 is CASRKDGLWLHL.

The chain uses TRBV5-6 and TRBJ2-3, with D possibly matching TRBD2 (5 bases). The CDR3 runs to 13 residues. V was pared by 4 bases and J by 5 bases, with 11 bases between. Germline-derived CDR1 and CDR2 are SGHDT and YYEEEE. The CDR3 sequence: CASSSLGVDTQYF. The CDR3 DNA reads TGTGCCAGCAGCAGCCTGGGAGTAGATACGCAGTATTTT.

Here the CDR3 reads CASSPTRVVGANVLTF. The CDR3 DNA sequence: TGTGCCAGCAGCCCAACGAGAGTAGTTGGGGCCAACGTCCTGACTTTC. The chain recombines TRBV14 with TRBJ2-6, with D hard to call. Germline loops: CDR1 SGHDN, CDR2 FVKESK. The CDR3 is 16 residues long. V was clipped by 4 bases and J by 3 bases, with 13 bases between them.

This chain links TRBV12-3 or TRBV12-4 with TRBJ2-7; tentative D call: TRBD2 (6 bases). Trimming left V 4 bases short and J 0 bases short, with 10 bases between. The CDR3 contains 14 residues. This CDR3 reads CASSSGVPSYEQYF. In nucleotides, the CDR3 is TGTGCCAGCAGTTCGGGGGTTCCCTCCTACGAGCAGTACTTC.

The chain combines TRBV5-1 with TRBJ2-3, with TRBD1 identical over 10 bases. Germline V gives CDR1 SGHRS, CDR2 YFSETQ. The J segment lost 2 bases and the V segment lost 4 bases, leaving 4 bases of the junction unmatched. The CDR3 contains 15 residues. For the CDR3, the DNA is TGCGCCAGCAGCATTGACAGGGGGCTCACAGATACGCAGTATTTT. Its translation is CASSIDRGLTDTQYF.

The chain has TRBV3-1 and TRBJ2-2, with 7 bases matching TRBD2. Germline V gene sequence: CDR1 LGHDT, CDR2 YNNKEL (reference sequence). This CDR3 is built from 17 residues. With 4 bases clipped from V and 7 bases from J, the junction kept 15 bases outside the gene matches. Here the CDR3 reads CASSPRSSGESSGELFF. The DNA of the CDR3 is TGTGCCAGCAGCCCAAGATCTAGCGGAGAGAGTAGCGGGGAGCTGTTTTTT.